Shown below are 21 T cell receptor beta chains from a single sample sequenced in a study of cytomegalovirus exposure and HLA in healthy donors. The PCR was carried out with 60 Vbeta primers and 13 Jbeta primers. This table comes from immunoSEQ multiplex PCR, and its TCRdb copy is limited to in-frame clones, with some not included. The sample includes under 200,000 clones, about four fifths of them seen just once. Sample: PBMCs. The receptors were gathered from a boy aged 2 to 9 in good health and CMV-seronegative.

The table lists this clone with a few counts. This sequence joins TRBV7-6 and TRBJ1-2; 8 nucleotides line up with TRBD1. In germline, CDR1 is SGHVS, CDR2 FNYEAQ. The CDR3 length is 13 residues. J was trimmed by 4 bases and V by 5 bases; bases with no gene match: 3. The CDR3 sequence is CASSPGQGYGYTF. The CDR3 DNA reads as TGTGCCAGCAGCCCCGGACAGGGCTATGGCTACACCTTC.

The J gene is TRBJ2-1, the V gene TRBV6-1; D unclear. In germline, CDR1 is MNHNS, CDR2 SASEGT. V shed 5 bases and J shed 3 bases, with 5 bases lying between them. This CDR3 has 12 residues. The CDR3 here is CASSQDYNEQFF. CDR3 sequence (DNA): TGTGCCAGCAGTCAGGACTACAATGAGCAGTTCTTC.

The chain employs TRBV6-4 and TRBJ2-3; TRBD2 agrees at 7 bases. The CDR3 sequence is 18 residues long. Germline CDR1 MRHNA, CDR2 SNTAGT. The trim removed 3 bases at V and 0 bases at J, leaving 12 bases unmatched. This CDR3 reads CASSDSDVAGVSTDTQYF. DNA for the CDR3: TGTGCCAGCAGTGATTCCGACGTTGCGGGAGTTAGCACAGATACGCAGTATTTT.

The chain uses TRBV27 and TRBJ2-7, with 7 bases aligning to TRBD1. Trimming at V came to 5 bases and at J to 1 base, leaving 2 bases not matched to a gene. Germline CDR1 reads MNHEY; CDR2 reads SMNVEV (reference sequence). This CDR3 has 13 residues. The CDR3 sequence is CASSVGQSYEQYF. The CDR3 DNA follows: TGTGCCAGCAGTGTGGGACAGTCCTACGAGCAGTACTTC.

The J gene is TRBJ2-1, the V gene TRBV6-1; 10 nucleotides align to TRBD2. V dropped 11 bases and J dropped 6; count of bases not matched to a gene: 13. This CDR3 contains 15 residues. Germline V gene data show CDR1 as MNHNS and CDR2 as SASEGT. In nucleotides, the CDR3 is TGTGCCGGGGAAAAGAAGGCTAGCGGGAGCAATGAGCAGTTCTTC. Its translation is CAGEKKASGSNEQFF.

The chain uses TRBV9 and TRBJ1-2, with 8 bases identical to TRBD1. J gave up 5 bases and V 3 bases, and 6 bases lay outside the gene matches. CDR1 is SGDLS, CDR2 YYNGEE, per germline. The CDR3 extends over 14 amino acids. The chain's CDR3 is CASSATGEGYGYTF. The CDR3 region has the DNA TGTGCCAGCAGCGCGACAGGGGAGGGATATGGCTACACCTTC.

This CDR3 is CAISETSGSHEQYF. The DNA for the CDR3 is TGTGCCATCAGTGAGACTAGCGGGAGCCACGAGCAGTACTTC. The chain employs TRBV10-3 and TRBJ2-7, with 11 bases that match TRBD2. CDR3 length: 14 residues. The junction had 2 bases not matched to a gene; V was cut back by 2 bases and J by 5 bases. Germline V gene sequence: CDR1 ENHRY, CDR2 SYGVKD.

The chain links TRBV20-1 to TRBJ2-7; D gene unclear. The germline V and J ends were trimmed by 4 bases and 2 bases, with 6 bases remaining between them. The CDR3 has 11 amino acids. Germline CDR1 and CDR2: DFQATT and SNEGSKA (reference sequence). The CDR3 region has the DNA TGCAGTGCTAAACCGGCCTACGAGCAGTACTTC. This sequence encodes CSAKPAYEQYF.

V gene TRBV10-3 combines with J gene TRBJ2-2; D not certain. CDR1 and CDR2 from the germline V gene are ENHRY and SYGVKD. CDR3 length equals 14 residues. V gave up 5 bases and J gave up 1 base, with 8 bases separating them. The CDR3 sequence is CAISPTENTGELFF. CDR3 DNA sequence: TGTGCCATCAGTCCAACAGAGAACACCGGGGAGCTGTTTTTT.

The V gene is TRBV4-2, the J gene TRBJ2-1; 9 positions agree with TRBD1. This CDR3 is built from 16 residues. CDR1 and CDR2 from the germline V gene are LGHNA and YNFKEQ. The V gene end was trimmed by 3 bases and the J gene end by 8 bases; junction bases not matched to a gene: 11. The CDR3 sequence: CASSQNRDRVFDEQFF. The CDR3 nucleotides are TGTGCCAGCAGCCAGAACCGGGACAGGGTGTTTGATGAGCAGTTCTTC.

The chain uses TRBV28 and TRBJ2-4; D remains unclear. Germline V lookup: CDR1 MDHEN, CDR2 SYDVKM. The V gene lost 5 bases and the J gene lost 0 bases, with 11 bases spanning the gap. The CDR3 has 15 residues. CDR3 DNA: TGTGCCAGCAGTCCCCCCAGTCGAGCCAAAAACATTCAGTACTTC. Its protein is CASSPPSRAKNIQYF. The entire variable domain, with the rest obtained from reference TRBV28 and TRBJ2-4, is as follows: DVKVTQSSRYLVKRTGEKVFLECVQDMDHENMFWYRQDPGLGLRLIYFSYDVKMKEKGDIPEGYSVSREKKERFSLILESASTNQTSMYLCASSPPSRAKNIQYFGAGTRLSVL.

In DNA, the CDR3 is TGTGCCAGCAGGTACAGAGATGCTAACTATGGCTACACCTTC. Protein sequence: CASRYRDANYGYTF. V is TRBV2 and J is TRBJ1-2; D is ambiguous. Trimming cost V 6 bases and J 0 bases, with 11 bases left between them. The V gene's germline CDR1 is SNHLY and CDR2 FYNNEI. The CDR3 is made up of 14 amino acids.

V gene TRBV5-6 combines with J gene TRBJ2-3; tentatively, D is TRBD2 (6 bases). This CDR3 region has 14 residues. With 4 bases removed from V and 6 bases from J, the gap between germline ends came to 15 bases. Germline assignment: CDR1 SGHDT and CDR2 YYEEEE. The CDR3 DNA reads as TGTGCCAGCAGCACGGGAGCGGCTAGCGATACGCAGTATTTT. It specifies CASSTGAASDTQYF.

The genes are TRBV19 and TRBJ1-1, with a tentative D call TRBD1 (5 bases). The germline V gene encodes CDR1 LNHDA and CDR2 SQIVND (reference sequence). The V and J ends lost 4 bases and 1 base respectively, with 22 bases between them. The CDR3 is 18 amino acids. This CDR3 reads CASSKNWGRGGPNTEAFF. DNA of the CDR3: TGTGCCAGTAGTAAGAATTGGGGGAGGGGAGGCCCGAACACTGAAGCTTTCTTT.

The CDR3 region is CASGTSGSYEQYF. The CDR3 DNA is TGTGCCAGTGGGACTAGCGGGAGCTACGAGCAGTACTTC. The V call is TRBV25-1, the J call TRBJ2-7; 14 bases line up with TRBD2. The trim removed 9 bases at V and 3 bases at J, leaving 1 base unmatched. This CDR3 contains 13 residues. CDR1 and CDR2 from the germline V gene are MGHDK and SYGVNS.

The V call is TRBV19, the J call TRBJ2-5; tentative D call: TRBD2 (6 bases). The V gene lost 2 bases and the J gene lost 3 bases, with 13 bases spanning the gap. The CDR3 extends over 15 amino acids. The germline gives CDR1 LNHDA, CDR2 SQIVND (reference sequence). The CDR3 bases are TGTGCCAGTAGTATAAGCCGCGGGGCAGAAGAGACCCAGTACTTC. Amino acid sequence: CASSISRGAEETQYF.

CDR3 nucleotides: TGTGCCAGCAGTTTATTGGGAGATGAGCAGTTCTTC. Its translation is CASSLLGDEQFF. The genes are TRBV27 and TRBJ2-1; D possibly corresponds to TRBD2 (5 bases). CDR1 is MNHEY, CDR2 SMNVEV, per germline (reference sequence). The CDR3 loop spans 12 amino acids. Trimming took 1 base from V and 8 from J, leaving 6 bases between them.

This chain uses TRBV18 with TRBJ1-1, with unresolved D. Germline CDR1 reads KGHSH; CDR2 reads LQKENI. This CDR3 has 14 residues. Trimming took 4 bases from V and 5 from J, leaving 14 bases between them. In nucleotides, the CDR3 is TGTGCCAGCTCACTCCAAGTGGGCTCGACTGAAGCTTTCTTT. Its translation: CASSLQVGSTEAFF.

V is TRBV5-1 and J is TRBJ1-2; D might be TRBD1 (6 bases). The CDR3 has 15 amino acids. Germline V gene data show CDR1 as SGHRS and CDR2 as YFSETQ. V was cut by 5 bases and J by 4 bases, with 18 bases left in between. CDR3 sequence (DNA): TGCGCCAGCAGTGGCTCGACAGGATTGGGCTATGGCTACACCTTC. It encodes CASSGSTGLGYGYTF.

The rearrangement joins TRBV7-2 to TRBJ1-4; D remains unclear. V was clipped by 4 bases and J by 0 bases, with 9 bases between them. This CDR3 has 15 amino acids. Germline CDR1 is SGHTA and CDR2 is FQGNSA. The CDR3 coding sequence is TGTGCCAGCAGCTCTACGGGTGCAACTAATGAAAAACTGTTTTTT. Protein: CASSSTGATNEKLFF.

J is TRBJ1-2 and V is TRBV27, with 11 positions matching TRBD1. CDR1 and CDR2 (germline): MNHEY, SMNVEV (reference sequence). V shed 8 bases, J shed 7 bases, and the junction held 3 bases outside the gene matches. This CDR3 is 12 amino acids long. In DNA, the CDR3 is TGTGCCAGCCGGACAGGGGGCTTTGGCTACACCTTC. Translating gives CASRTGGFGYTF.